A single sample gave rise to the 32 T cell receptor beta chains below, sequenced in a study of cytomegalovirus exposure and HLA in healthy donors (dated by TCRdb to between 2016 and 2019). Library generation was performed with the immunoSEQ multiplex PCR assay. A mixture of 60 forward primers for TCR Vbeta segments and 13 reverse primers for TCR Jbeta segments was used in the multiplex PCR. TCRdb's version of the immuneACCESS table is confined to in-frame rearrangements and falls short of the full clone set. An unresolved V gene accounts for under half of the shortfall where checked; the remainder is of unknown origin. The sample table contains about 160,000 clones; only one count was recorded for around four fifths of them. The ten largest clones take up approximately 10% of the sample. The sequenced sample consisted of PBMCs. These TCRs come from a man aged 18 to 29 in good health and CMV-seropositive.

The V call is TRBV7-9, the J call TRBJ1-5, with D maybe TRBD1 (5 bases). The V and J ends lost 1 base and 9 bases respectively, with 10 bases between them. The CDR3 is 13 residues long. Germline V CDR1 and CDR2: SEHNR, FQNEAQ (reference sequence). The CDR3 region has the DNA TGTGCCAGCAGCTTAGAGGGGATGAGGCCCCAGCATTTT. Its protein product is CASSLEGMRPQHF.

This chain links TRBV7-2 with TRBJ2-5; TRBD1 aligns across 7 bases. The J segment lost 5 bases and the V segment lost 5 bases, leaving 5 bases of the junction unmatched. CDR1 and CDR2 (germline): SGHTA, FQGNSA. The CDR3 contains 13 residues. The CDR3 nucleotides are TGTGCCAGCAGCCGGGGACAGACGGAGACCCAGTACTTC. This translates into CASSRGQTETQYF.

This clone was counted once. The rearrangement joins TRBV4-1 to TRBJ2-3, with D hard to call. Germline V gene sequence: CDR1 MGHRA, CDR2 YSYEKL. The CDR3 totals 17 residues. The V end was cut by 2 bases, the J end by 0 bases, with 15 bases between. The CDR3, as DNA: TGCGCCAGCAGCCAACGGGTTCTAGTGACTAGCACAGATACGCAGTATTTT. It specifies CASSQRVLVTSTDTQYF.

CDR3 amino acids: CAWSIKTGDEQFF. In nucleotides, the CDR3 is TGTGCCTGGAGTATAAAAACAGGCGATGAGCAGTTCTTC. J is TRBJ2-1 and V is TRBV30; D might be TRBD1 (5 bases). Germline assignment: CDR1 GTSNPN and CDR2 SVGIG (reference sequence). The V and J ends lost 2 bases and 8 bases respectively, with 13 bases between them. This CDR3 contains 13 residues. Full variable domain (rest looked up from reference TRBV30 and TRBJ2-1): SQTIHQWPATLVQPVGSPLSLECTVEGTSNPNLYWYRQAAGRGLQLLFYSVGIGQISSEVPQNLSASRPQDRQFILSSKKLLLSDSGFYLCAWSIKTGDEQFFGPGTRLTVL.

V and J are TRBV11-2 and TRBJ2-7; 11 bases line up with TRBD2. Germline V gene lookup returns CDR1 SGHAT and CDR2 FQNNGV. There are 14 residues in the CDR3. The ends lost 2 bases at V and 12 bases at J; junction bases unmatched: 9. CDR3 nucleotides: TGTGCCAGCAGCTTACTGACTAGCGGGGAGGGCCCGTACTTC. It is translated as CASSLLTSGEGPYF. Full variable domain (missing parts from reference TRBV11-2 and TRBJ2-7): EAGVAQSPRYKIIEKRQSVAFWCNPISGHATLYWYQQILGQGPKLLIQFQNNGVVDDSQLPKDRFSAERLKGVDSTLKIQPAKLEDSAVYLCASSLLTSGEGPYFGPGTRLTVT.

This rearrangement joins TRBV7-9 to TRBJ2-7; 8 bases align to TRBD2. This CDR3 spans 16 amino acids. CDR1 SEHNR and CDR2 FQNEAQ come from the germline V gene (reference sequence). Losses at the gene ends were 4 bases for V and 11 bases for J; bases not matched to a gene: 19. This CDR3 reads CASSSPIGAGTSMEYF. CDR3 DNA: TGTGCCAGCAGCTCCCCGATTGGGGCAGGGACTAGTATGGAGTACTTC.

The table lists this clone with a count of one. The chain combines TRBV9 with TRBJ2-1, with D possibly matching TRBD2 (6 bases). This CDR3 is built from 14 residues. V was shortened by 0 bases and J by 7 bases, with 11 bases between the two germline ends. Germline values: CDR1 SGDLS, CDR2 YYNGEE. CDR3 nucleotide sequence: TGTGCCAGCAGCGTAGATGGGACTTCAAATGAGCAGTTCTTC. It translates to CASSVDGTSNEQFF.

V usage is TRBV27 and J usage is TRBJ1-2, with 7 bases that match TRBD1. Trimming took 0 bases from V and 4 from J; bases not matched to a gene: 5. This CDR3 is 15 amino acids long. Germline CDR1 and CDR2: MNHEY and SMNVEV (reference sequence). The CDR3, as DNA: TGTGCCAGCAGTTTATCGAAGGGACAGCTCTATGGCTACACCTTC. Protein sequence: CASSLSKGQLYGYTF.

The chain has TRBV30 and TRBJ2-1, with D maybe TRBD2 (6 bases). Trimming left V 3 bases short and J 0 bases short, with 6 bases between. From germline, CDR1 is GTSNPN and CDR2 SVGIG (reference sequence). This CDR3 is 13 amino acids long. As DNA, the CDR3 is TGTGCCTGGAGGGGACTCTCCTACAATGAGCAGTTCTTC. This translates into CAWRGLSYNEQFF.

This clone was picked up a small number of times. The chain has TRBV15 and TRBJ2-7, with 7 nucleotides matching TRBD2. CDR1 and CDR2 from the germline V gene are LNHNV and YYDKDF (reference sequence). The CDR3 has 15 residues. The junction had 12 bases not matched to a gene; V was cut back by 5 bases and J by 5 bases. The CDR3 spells CATSGGGGREHEQYF. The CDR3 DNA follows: TGTGCCACCAGCGGCGGGGGTGGCAGAGAACACGAGCAGTACTTC. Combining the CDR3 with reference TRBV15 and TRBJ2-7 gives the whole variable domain DAMVIQNPRYQVTQFGKPVTLSCSQTLNHNVMYWYQQKSSQAPKLLFHYYDKDFNNEADTPDNFQSRRPNTSFCFLDIRSPGLGDTAMYLCATSGGGGREHEQYFGPGTRLTVT.

DNA of the CDR3: TGTGCCATCAAGGGACACCTGGTTTACAATGAGCAGTTCTTC. The encoded protein is CAIKGHLVYNEQFF. This sequence joins TRBV10-3 and TRBJ2-1; weak D call: TRBD1 (6 bases). This CDR3 contains 14 residues. Germline CDR1 reads ENHRY; CDR2 reads SYGVKD. The ends were cut back, 7 bases at V and 4 bases at J, with 14 bases in the middle.

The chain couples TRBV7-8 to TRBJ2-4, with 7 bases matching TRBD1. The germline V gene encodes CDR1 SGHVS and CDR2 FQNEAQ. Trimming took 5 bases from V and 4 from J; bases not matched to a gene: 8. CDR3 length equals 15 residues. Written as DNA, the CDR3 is TGTGCCAGCAGCCCGTCCTCGGGACAGAAAAACATTCAGTACTTC. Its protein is CASSPSSGQKNIQYF.

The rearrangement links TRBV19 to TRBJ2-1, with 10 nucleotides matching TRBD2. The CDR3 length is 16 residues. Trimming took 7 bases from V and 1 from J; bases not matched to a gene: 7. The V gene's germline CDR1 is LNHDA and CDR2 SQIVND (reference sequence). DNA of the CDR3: TGTGCCAGTACCCCTAGCGGGAGTTGGTCCTACAATGAGCAGTTCTTC. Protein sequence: CASTPSGSWSYNEQFF.

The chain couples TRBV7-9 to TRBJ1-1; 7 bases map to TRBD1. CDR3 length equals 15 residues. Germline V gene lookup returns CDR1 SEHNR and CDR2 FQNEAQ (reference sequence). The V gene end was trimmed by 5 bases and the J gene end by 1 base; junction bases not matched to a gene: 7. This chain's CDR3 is CASSVPGQPNTEAFF. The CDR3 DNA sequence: TGTGCCAGCAGCGTTCCGGGACAGCCGAACACTGAAGCTTTCTTT.

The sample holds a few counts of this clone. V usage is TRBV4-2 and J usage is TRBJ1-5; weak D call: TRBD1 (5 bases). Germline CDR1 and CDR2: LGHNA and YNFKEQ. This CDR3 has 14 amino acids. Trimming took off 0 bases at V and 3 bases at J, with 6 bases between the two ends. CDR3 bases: TGTGCCAGCAGCCAAGAAGGGGACAATCAGCCCCAGCATTTT. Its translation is CASSQEGDNQPQHF.

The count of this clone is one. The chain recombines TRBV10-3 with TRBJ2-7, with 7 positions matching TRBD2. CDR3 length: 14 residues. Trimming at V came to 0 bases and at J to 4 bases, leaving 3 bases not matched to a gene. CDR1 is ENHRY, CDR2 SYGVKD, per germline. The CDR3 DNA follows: TGTGCCATCAGTGAGTCAGGGACTATATACGAGCAGTACTTC. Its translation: CAISESGTIYEQYF.

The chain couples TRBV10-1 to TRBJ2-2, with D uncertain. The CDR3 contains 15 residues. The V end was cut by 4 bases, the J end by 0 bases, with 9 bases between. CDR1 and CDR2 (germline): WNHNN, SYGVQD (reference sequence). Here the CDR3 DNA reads TGCGCCAGCAGTGGGGCATTGGCGAACACCGGGGAGCTGTTTTTT. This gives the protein CASSGALANTGELFF.

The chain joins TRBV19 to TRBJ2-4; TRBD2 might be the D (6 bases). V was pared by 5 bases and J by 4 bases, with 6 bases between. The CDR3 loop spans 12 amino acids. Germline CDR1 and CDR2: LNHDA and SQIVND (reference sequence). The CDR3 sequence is CASSRGKNIQYF. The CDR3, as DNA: TGTGCCAGTAGTCGGGGGAAAAACATTCAGTACTTC.

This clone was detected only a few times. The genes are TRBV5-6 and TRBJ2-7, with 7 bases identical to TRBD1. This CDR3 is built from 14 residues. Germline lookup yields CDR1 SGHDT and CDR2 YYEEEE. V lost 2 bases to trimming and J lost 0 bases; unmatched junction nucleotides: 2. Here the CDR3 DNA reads TGTGCCAGCAGCTTTCGACAGGGCTCCTACGAGCAGTACTTC. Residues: CASSFRQGSYEQYF.

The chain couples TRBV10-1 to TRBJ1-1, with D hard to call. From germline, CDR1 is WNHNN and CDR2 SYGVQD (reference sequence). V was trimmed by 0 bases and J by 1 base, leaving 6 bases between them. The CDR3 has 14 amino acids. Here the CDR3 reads CASSESQSNTEAFF. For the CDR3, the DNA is TGCGCCAGCAGTGAGTCACAGTCGAACACTGAAGCTTTCTTT.

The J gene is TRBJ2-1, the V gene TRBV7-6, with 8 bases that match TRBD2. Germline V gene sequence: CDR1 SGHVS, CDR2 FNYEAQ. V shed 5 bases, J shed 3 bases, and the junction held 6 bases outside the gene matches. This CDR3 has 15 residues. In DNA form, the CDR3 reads TGTGCCAGCAGCCCCCGGGAGGGGCTCTACAATGAGCAGTTCTTC. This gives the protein CASSPREGLYNEQFF.

This CDR3 is CASSIIYPGDEKLFF. The CDR3 region has the DNA TGTGCCAGTAGTATCATTTATCCGGGGGATGAAAAACTGTTTTTT. This sequence joins TRBV19 and TRBJ1-4, with D maybe TRBD1 (5 bases). The CDR3 has 15 amino acids. The V and J ends lost 3 bases and 6 bases respectively, with 14 bases between them. The germline gives CDR1 LNHDA, CDR2 SQIVND (reference sequence).

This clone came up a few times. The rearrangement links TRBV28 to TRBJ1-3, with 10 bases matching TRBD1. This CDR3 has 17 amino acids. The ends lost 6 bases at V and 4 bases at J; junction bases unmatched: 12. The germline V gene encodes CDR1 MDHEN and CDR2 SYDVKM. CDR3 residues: CASRTNPGQGSGNTIYF. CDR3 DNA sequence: TGTGCCAGCAGGACAAACCCGGGACAGGGGTCAGGAAACACCATATATTTT. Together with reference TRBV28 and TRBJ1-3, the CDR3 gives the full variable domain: DVKVTQSSRYLVKRTGEKVFLECVQDMDHENMFWYRQDPGLGLRLIYFSYDVKMKEKGDIPEGYSVSREKKERFSLILESASTNQTSMYLCASRTNPGQGSGNTIYFGEGSWLTVV.

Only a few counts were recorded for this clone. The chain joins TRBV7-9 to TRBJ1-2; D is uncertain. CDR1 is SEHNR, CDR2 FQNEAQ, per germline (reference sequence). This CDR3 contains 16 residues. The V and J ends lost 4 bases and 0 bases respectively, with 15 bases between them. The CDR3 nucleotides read TGTGCCAGCAGCTCCATAGGCGGAGGCCCTAACTATGGCTACACCTTC. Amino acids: CASSSIGGGPNYGYTF.

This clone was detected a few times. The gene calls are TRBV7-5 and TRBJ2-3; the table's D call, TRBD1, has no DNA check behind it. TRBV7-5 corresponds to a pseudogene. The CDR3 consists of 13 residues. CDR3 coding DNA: TGTGTCAAAGATGGTGGCCAATCAGATACGCAGTATTTT. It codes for CVKDGGQSDTQYF.

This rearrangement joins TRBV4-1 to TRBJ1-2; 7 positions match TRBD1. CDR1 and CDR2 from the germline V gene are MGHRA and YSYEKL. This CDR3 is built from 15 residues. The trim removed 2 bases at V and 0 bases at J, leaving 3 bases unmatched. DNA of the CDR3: TGCGCCAGCAGCCAAAGACAGGGACCTAACTATGGCTACACCTTC. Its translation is CASSQRQGPNYGYTF.

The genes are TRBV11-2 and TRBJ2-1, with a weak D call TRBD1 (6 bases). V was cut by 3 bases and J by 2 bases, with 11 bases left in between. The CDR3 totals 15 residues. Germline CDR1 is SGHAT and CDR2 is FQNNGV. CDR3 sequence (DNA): TGTGCCAGCAGCTTCGGACAGACTCCCTACAATGAGCAGTTCTTC. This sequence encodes CASSFGQTPYNEQFF. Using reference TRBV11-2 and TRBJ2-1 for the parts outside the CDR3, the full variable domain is EAGVAQSPRYKIIEKRQSVAFWCNPISGHATLYWYQQILGQGPKLLIQFQNNGVVDDSQLPKDRFSAERLKGVDSTLKIQPAKLEDSAVYLCASSFGQTPYNEQFFGPGTRLTVL.

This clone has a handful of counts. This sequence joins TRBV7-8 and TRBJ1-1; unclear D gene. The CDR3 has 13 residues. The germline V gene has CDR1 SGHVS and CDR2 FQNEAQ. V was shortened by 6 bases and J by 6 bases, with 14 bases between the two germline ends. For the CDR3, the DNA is TGTGCCAGCAGACCCATTACGGTCCCTGAAGCTTTCTTT. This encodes CASRPITVPEAFF.

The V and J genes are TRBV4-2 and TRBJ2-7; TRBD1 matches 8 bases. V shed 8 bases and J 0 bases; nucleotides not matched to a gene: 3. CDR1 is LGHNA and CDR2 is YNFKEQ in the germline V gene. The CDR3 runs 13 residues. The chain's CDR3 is CASGQGDSYEQYF. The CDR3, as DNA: TGTGCCAGCGGACAGGGAGACTCCTACGAGCAGTACTTC.

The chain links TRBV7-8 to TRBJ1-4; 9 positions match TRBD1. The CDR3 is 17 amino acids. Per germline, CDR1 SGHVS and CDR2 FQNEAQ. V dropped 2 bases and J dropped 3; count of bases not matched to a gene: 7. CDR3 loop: CASSLRDRVRANEKLFF. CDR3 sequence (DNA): TGTGCCAGCAGCTTACGGGACAGGGTTAGGGCTAATGAAAAACTGTTTTTT. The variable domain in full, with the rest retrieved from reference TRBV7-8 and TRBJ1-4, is GAGVSQSPRYKVAKRGQDVALRCDPISGHVSLFWYQQALGQGPEFLTYFQNEAQLDKSGLPSDRFFAERPEGSVSTLKIQRTQQEDSAVYLCASSLRDRVRANEKLFFGSGTQLSVL.

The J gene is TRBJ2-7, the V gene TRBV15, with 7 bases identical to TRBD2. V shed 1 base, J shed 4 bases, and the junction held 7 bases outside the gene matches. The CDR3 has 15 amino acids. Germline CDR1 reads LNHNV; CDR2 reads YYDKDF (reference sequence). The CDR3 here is CATSRAGEGLYEQYF. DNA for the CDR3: TGTGCCACCAGCAGAGCGGGGGAGGGCCTGTACGAGCAGTACTTC.

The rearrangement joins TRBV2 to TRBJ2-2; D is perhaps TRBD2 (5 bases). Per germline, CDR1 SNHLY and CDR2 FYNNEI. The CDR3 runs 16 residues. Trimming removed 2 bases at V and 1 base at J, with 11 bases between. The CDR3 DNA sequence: TGTGCCAGCAGTGAAAACGCACGGGAGAACACCGGGGAGCTGTTTTTT. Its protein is CASSENARENTGELFF.